The 3 T cell receptor beta chains reported below all come from one sample, sequenced in a study of blood T cell repertoires in COVID-19. The repertoire was sequenced with immunoSEQ multiplex PCR; TCRdb's copy has only in-frame clones and lacks some. Of about 190,000 clones listed, 89% are singletons. Specimen: peripheral blood. These TCRs come from a man aged 35-49 years with acute or convalescent COVID-19.

The chain couples TRBV7-9 to TRBJ1-5, with D maybe TRBD1 (5 bases). Germline lookup yields CDR1 SEHNR and CDR2 FQNEAQ (reference sequence). The CDR3 runs to 13 residues. The ends were cut back, 4 bases at V and 5 bases at J, with 9 bases in the middle. The CDR3 coding sequence is TGTGCCAGCAGCTCGGGGGAGGATCAGCCCCAGCATTTT. Translated, it gives CASSSGEDQPQHF.

The chain couples TRBV5-4 to TRBJ2-2, with D possibly being TRBD1 (5 bases). CDR3 size: 15 residues. Germline CDR1 SGHNT, CDR2 YYREEE (reference sequence). The ends were cut back, 1 base at V and 2 bases at J, with 9 bases in the middle. CDR3 DNA: TGTGCCAGCAGCTTGCGGCAGGGAAACACCGGGGAGCTGTTTTTT. This encodes CASSLRQGNTGELFF.

Written as DNA, the CDR3 is TGTGCCAGCAGCTCAAACAGGGCGGGTTCACCCCTCCACTTT. This codes for CASSSNRAGSPLHF. The chain recombines TRBV7-3 with TRBJ1-6; D perhaps matches TRBD1 (6 bases). Germline CDR1 SGHTA, CDR2 FQGTGA. This CDR3 is 14 amino acids long. V lost 4 bases and J 9 bases, leaving 13 bases between the germline ends.